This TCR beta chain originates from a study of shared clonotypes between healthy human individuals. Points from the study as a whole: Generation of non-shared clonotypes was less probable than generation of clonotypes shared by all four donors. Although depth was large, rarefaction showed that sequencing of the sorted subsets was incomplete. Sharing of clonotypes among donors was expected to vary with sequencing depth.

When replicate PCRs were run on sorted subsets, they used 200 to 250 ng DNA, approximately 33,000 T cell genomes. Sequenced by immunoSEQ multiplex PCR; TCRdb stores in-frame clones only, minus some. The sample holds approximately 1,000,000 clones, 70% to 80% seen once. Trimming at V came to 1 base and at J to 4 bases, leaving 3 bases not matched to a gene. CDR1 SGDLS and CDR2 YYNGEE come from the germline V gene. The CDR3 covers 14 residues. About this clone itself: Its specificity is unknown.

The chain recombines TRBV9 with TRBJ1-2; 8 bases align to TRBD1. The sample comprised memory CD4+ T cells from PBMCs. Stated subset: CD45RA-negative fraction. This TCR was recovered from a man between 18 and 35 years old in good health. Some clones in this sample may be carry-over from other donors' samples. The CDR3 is CASSVSRGLYGYTF. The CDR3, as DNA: TGTGCCAGCAGCGTAAGCAGGGGGCTCTATGGCTACACCTTC.